This T cell receptor beta chain originates from a study of T cell repertoires in cytomegalovirus infection. V was trimmed by 4 bases and J by 4 bases, leaving 13 bases between them. This CDR3 region has 15 residues. In germline, CDR1 is SGHVS, CDR2 FNYEAQ. MiXCR, applied by TCRdb to the reads, yields one record per CDR3 protein. The sample lists 200,000 to 250,000 distinct CDR3 sequences; approximately 22% were seen once. The chain recombines TRBV7-6 with TRBJ2-2, with D unresolved. The specimen sequenced was CD8+ T cells from PBMCs. This receptor was taken from a human donor in good health (CMV status not recorded). Some clones in this sample may be carry-over from other donors' samples. CDR3 bases: TGTGCCAGCAGCTACTCGGTTTCCTCCACCGGGGAGCTGTTTTTT. Translating gives CASSYSVSSTGELFF.